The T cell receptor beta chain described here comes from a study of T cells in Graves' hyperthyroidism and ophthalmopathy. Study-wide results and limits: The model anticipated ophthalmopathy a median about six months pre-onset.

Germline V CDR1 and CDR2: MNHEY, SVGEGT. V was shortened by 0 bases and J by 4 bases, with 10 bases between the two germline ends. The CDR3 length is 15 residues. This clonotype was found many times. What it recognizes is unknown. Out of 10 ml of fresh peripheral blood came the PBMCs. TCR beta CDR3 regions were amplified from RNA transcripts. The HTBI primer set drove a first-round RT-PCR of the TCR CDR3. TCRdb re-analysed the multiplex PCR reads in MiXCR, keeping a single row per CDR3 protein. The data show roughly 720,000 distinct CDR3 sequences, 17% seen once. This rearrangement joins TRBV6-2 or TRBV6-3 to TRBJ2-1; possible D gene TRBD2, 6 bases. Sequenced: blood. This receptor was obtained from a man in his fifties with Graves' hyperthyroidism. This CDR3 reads CASSYSGLRYNEQFF. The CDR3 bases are TGTGCCAGCAGTTACTCGGGACTTCGATACAATGAGCAGTTCTTC.